Listed here are 27 T cell receptor beta chains from one sample, sequenced in a study of shared clonotypes between healthy human individuals. TCRdb's table, derived via immunoSEQ multiplex PCR, lists solely in-frame clones and lacks some. The profile shows a few hundred thousand clones, less than 98% of them singletons. The specimen was naive CD4+ T cells sorted from blood. Stated subset: CD45RA+ positively selected. The receptors derive from a young woman in good health.

The chain recombines TRBV7-8 with TRBJ2-7; 9 bases are a match to TRBD1. J lost 8 bases, V lost 5 bases, and 4 bases had no gene match. The CDR3 has 12 residues. From germline, CDR1 is SGHVS and CDR2 FQNEAQ. CDR3 sequence (DNA): TGTGCCAGCAGCAGAACAGGGGGCAAGCAGTACTTC. Translation gives CASSRTGGKQYF.

This chain links TRBV6-5 with TRBJ2-3, with 8 bases aligning to TRBD2. CDR1 MNHEY and CDR2 SVGAGI come from the germline V gene. The CDR3 has 16 amino acids. The J segment lost 3 bases and the V segment lost 1 base, leaving 6 bases of the junction unmatched. The CDR3 spells CASSYFPAGVTDTQYF. In DNA, the CDR3 is TGTGCCAGCAGTTACTTCCCAGCGGGAGTGACAGATACGCAGTATTTT.

This rearrangement joins TRBV25-1 to TRBJ1-3, with a possible D match to TRBD1 (5 bases). The CDR3 runs to 14 residues. Germline V lookup: CDR1 MGHDK, CDR2 SYGVNS. V lost 5 bases, J lost 0 bases, and 8 bases lay in between. The CDR3 is CASSWQGSGNTIYF. The CDR3, as DNA: TGTGCCAGCAGTTGGCAGGGCTCTGGAAACACCATATATTTT.

This chain uses TRBV5-4 with TRBJ2-5, with 14 bases identical to TRBD2. The CDR3 spans 15 residues. Losses at the gene ends were 4 bases for V and 3 bases for J; bases not matched to a gene: 2. CDR1 and CDR2 from the germline V gene are SGHNT and YYREEE (reference sequence). CDR3 sequence: CASSMGLAGEETQYF. The CDR3 DNA is TGTGCCAGCAGCATGGGACTAGCGGGAGAAGAGACCCAGTACTTC.

Written as DNA, the CDR3 is TGTGCCAGCTCACCGACTAGCGGCGGGACCGGGGAGCTGTTTTTT. It specifies CASSPTSGGTGELFF. V is TRBV18 and J is TRBJ2-2; 9 nucleotides align to TRBD2. The CDR3 loop spans 15 amino acids. Unmatched junction bases numbered 4, after V lost 3 bases and J lost 5 bases. CDR1 and CDR2 from the germline V gene are KGHSH and LQKENI. The whole variable domain, remainder taken from reference TRBV18 and TRBJ2-2, is NAGVMQNPRHLVRRRGQEARLRCSPMKGHSHVYWYRQLPEEGLKFMVYLQKENIIDESGMPKERFSAEFPKEGPSILRIQQVVRGDSAAYFCASSPTSGGTGELFFGEGSRLTVL.

V is TRBV6-1 and J is TRBJ2-7, with 9 bases identical to TRBD1. V was clipped by 6 bases and J by 3 bases; unmatched bases: 6. Germline CDR1 MNHNS, CDR2 SASEGT. The CDR3 is 14 residues long. This CDR3 is CASRVTGGSYEQYF. As DNA, the CDR3 is TGTGCCAGCAGGGTGACAGGGGGGAGCTACGAGCAGTACTTC.

This sequence joins TRBV15 and TRBJ1-5; D call uncertain. CDR1 and CDR2 from the germline V gene are LNHNV and YYDKDF (reference sequence). The CDR3 runs 16 residues. Between the trimmed V and J ends, which lost 0 bases and 3 bases, there was a span of 12 bases. The CDR3 loop is CATSRETGPNNQPQHF. Written as DNA, the CDR3 is TGTGCCACCAGCAGAGAGACCGGACCGAACAATCAGCCCCAGCATTTT.

This chain links TRBV6-1 with TRBJ2-7, with 8 bases aligning to TRBD2. The J segment lost 2 bases and the V segment lost 6 bases, leaving 6 bases of the junction unmatched. Germline CDR1 reads MNHNS; CDR2 reads SASEGT. This CDR3 is built from 14 residues. The CDR3 nucleotides read TGTGCCAGCAGGCTAGCGGGTCGAACCTACGAGCAGTACTTC. It codes for CASRLAGRTYEQYF.

V gene TRBV29-1 combines with J gene TRBJ1-3; the D is unclear. V was trimmed by 6 bases and J by 3 bases, leaving 6 bases between them. The CDR3 has 11 amino acids. CDR1 and CDR2 (germline): SQVTM, ANQGSEA. This CDR3 reads CSVQNGNTIYF. The CDR3 nucleotides read TGCAGCGTACAAAATGGAAACACCATATATTTT.

V and J are TRBV19 and TRBJ2-2; D perhaps matches TRBD1 (6 bases). V was pared by 5 bases and J by 1 base, with 17 bases between. There are 17 residues in the CDR3. Germline V gene sequence: CDR1 LNHDA, CDR2 SQIVND (reference sequence). CDR3 protein: CASSFLPGHQNTGELFF. CDR3 bases: TGTGCCAGTAGTTTCCTCCCGGGACACCAGAACACCGGGGAGCTGTTTTTT.

The genes are TRBV5-1 and TRBJ2-2, with 8 bases aligning to TRBD1. This CDR3 is built from 17 residues. J was trimmed by 6 bases and V by 4 bases; bases with no gene match: 14. The germline CDR1 and CDR2 sequences are SGHRS and YFSETQ. DNA for the CDR3: TGCGCCAGCAGCCCCTCCGCAGGGGGCGCACGGTCCGGGGAGCTGTTTTTT. It encodes CASSPSAGGARSGELFF.

The rearrangement uses TRBV11-3 and TRBJ2-1; D remains unclear. V lost 4 bases and J lost 6, with 10 bases in between. This CDR3 is built from 13 residues. The germline CDR1 and CDR2 sequences are SGHNT and YENEEA. The CDR3 reads CASSSRQPNEQFF. The CDR3 nucleotides are TGTGCCAGCAGCTCACGACAACCCAATGAGCAGTTCTTC.

The chain joins TRBV5-1 to TRBJ2-2; D may be TRBD1 (5 bases). The CDR3 spans 15 residues. Germline lookup yields CDR1 SGHRS and CDR2 YFSETQ. V was shortened by 4 bases and J by 4 bases, with 14 bases between the two germline ends. CDR3 residues: CASSTQGMGTGELFF. DNA for the CDR3: TGCGCCAGCAGCACGCAGGGTATGGGCACCGGGGAGCTGTTTTTT.

This sequence joins TRBV5-1 and TRBJ2-7, with unresolved D. The CDR3 sequence is 13 residues long. Germline V gene sequence: CDR1 SGHRS, CDR2 YFSETQ. V lost 4 bases and J 0 bases, leaving 8 bases between the germline ends. CDR3 DNA: TGCGCCAGCAGCGTCAGTGCCTCCTACGAGCAGTACTTC. Residues: CASSVSASYEQYF.

This sequence joins TRBV10-1 and TRBJ2-5; D ambiguous. This CDR3 is 16 amino acids long. The V end lost 0 bases, the J end lost 1 base, and 12 bases lay between the germline ends. The germline V gene has CDR1 WNHNN and CDR2 SYGVQD (reference sequence). The CDR3 nucleotides read TGCGCCAGCAGTGAGTCTTTAGGGAACACCCAAGAGACCCAGTACTTC. Encoded protein: CASSESLGNTQETQYF.

The V and J genes are TRBV18 and TRBJ2-7, with a possible D match to TRBD2 (7 bases). This CDR3 spans 16 amino acids. Looked up from germline, CDR1 is KGHSH and CDR2 is LQKENI. Deletions cut 0 bases from V and 5 bases from J, with 17 bases between. CDR3 region: CASSPPGGARSNEQYF. CDR3 nucleotides: TGTGCCAGCTCACCACCGGGGGGGGCCCGTTCCAACGAGCAGTACTTC.

The chain has TRBV27 and TRBJ2-6, with D unclear. CDR1 and CDR2 from the germline V gene are MNHEY and SMNVEV (reference sequence). The CDR3 covers 14 residues. V was cut by 7 bases and J by 1 base, with 8 bases left in between. The CDR3 protein is CASTWQSGANVLTF. CDR3 bases: TGTGCCAGCACGTGGCAGTCTGGGGCCAACGTCCTGACTTTC.

The V call is TRBV19, the J call TRBJ2-1; the D gene could be TRBD1 or TRBD2 (6 bases each). CDR3 length: 14 residues. CDR1 is LNHDA and CDR2 is SQIVND in the germline V gene (reference sequence). For the CDR3, the DNA is TGTGCTACTGGCCGGGGGCGGGGAAGGGATGAGCAGTTCTTC. Its protein product is CATGRGRGRDEQFF.

The chain is built from TRBV28 and TRBJ2-7, with 7 positions matching TRBD2. The CDR3 covers 15 residues. V was pared by 3 bases and J by 6 bases, with 11 bases of the junction left unmatched. Germline V CDR1 and CDR2: MDHEN, SYDVKM. As DNA, the CDR3 is TGTGCCAGCAGTTTTTTGGGAGGGAATCTTGGCGAGCAGTACTTC. It encodes CASSFLGGNLGEQYF.

The chain has TRBV18 and TRBJ2-3; D ambiguous. Germline V gene lookup returns CDR1 KGHSH and CDR2 LQKENI. V lost 3 bases to trimming and J lost 0 bases, with 10 bases between them. The CDR3 extends over 15 amino acids. CDR3 in DNA: TGTGCCAGCTCACCCAGGATTCCTAGCACAGATACGCAGTATTTT. It yields the protein CASSPRIPSTDTQYF. The full variable domain, completed using reference TRBV18 and TRBJ2-3, is NAGVMQNPRHLVRRRGQEARLRCSPMKGHSHVYWYRQLPEEGLKFMVYLQKENIIDESGMPKERFSAEFPKEGPSILRIQQVVRGDSAAYFCASSPRIPSTDTQYFGPGTRLTVL.

The rearrangement uses TRBV7-8 and TRBJ2-5; D not resolved. CDR1 and CDR2 from the germline V gene are SGHVS and FQNEAQ. The CDR3 is 14 amino acids. Trimming removed 2 bases from V and 5 bases from J, with 12 bases in between. CDR3 sequence reads: CASSLSGLLETQYF. The CDR3 region has the DNA TGTGCCAGCAGCTTATCGGGCTTGCTGGAGACCCAGTACTTC.

V is TRBV5-1 and J is TRBJ1-1; D unresolved. Between the trimmed V and J ends, which lost 4 bases and 3 bases, there was a span of 13 bases. The germline gives CDR1 SGHRS, CDR2 YFSETQ. The CDR3 covers 14 residues. The CDR3 loop reads CASSILRGDTEAFF. For the CDR3, the DNA is TGCGCCAGCAGCATCCTCCGTGGGGACACTGAAGCTTTCTTT.

The rearrangement links TRBV28 to TRBJ1-5; D perhaps matches TRBD1 (5 bases). V shed 2 bases and J shed 3 bases, with 11 bases lying between them. The CDR3 covers 15 residues. CDR1 MDHEN and CDR2 SYDVKM come from the germline V gene. The DNA for the CDR3 is TGTGCCAGCAGTTTACGTTGGACAACCAATCAGCCCCAGCATTTT. Protein product: CASSLRWTTNQPQHF.

CDR3 amino acids: CASSKSGGSYNEQFF. Written as DNA, the CDR3 is TGTGCCAGCAGCAAATCAGGGGGCTCCTACAATGAGCAGTTCTTC. This sequence joins TRBV27 and TRBJ2-1; 7 positions agree with TRBD1. This CDR3 has 15 amino acids. Germline CDR1 reads MNHEY; CDR2 reads SMNVEV (reference sequence). The V gene end was trimmed by 6 bases and the J gene end by 0 bases; junction bases not matched to a gene: 5.

This chain's CDR3 is CASRGDLTGIRDTQYF. The CDR3 DNA reads as TGCGCCAGCCGGGGGGACTTGACAGGGATCCGGGATACGCAGTATTTT. The J gene is TRBJ2-3, the V gene TRBV4-1, with D possibly called TRBD1 or TRBD2 (7 bases each). Germline V gives CDR1 MGHRA, CDR2 YSYEKL. This CDR3 spans 16 amino acids. Trimming removed 8 bases at V and 6 bases at J, with 24 bases between.

The chain links TRBV28 to TRBJ2-7; 11 nucleotides align to TRBD2. The germline CDR1 and CDR2 sequences are MDHEN and SYDVKM. V lost 6 bases and J lost 6; bases outside the gene matches: 10. The CDR3 is 15 amino acids. CDR3 loop: CASRDGLAGGGEQYF. In DNA, the CDR3 is TGTGCCAGCAGGGATGGGCTAGCGGGAGGTGGCGAGCAGTACTTC.

The rearrangement uses TRBV6-5 and TRBJ2-1; 9 bases map to TRBD2. Per the germline V gene, CDR1 is MNHEY and CDR2 is SVGAGI. The J segment lost 5 bases and the V segment lost 4 bases, leaving 6 bases of the junction unmatched. The CDR3 is 15 amino acids. CDR3 region: CASSSTGLAHNEQFF. As DNA, the CDR3 is TGTGCCAGCAGTTCGACGGGACTAGCCCACAATGAGCAGTTCTTC.